These T cell receptor beta chains were read from a single sample in a study of blood T cell repertoires in COVID-19. Libraries were prepared by immunoSEQ multiplex PCR; TCRdb keeps only in-frame clonotypes and omits some of them. The table includes 100,000 to 150,000 clones, roughly 82% detected once. Sequencing input: peripheral blood. Every receptor here comes from a human donor in a cohort sampled during active COVID-19. CDR3s include the opening cysteine and the closing phenylalanine or tryptophan. Fields, in order: CDR3 length, clone size, D gene, J gene, V gene, CDR3 protein, CDR3 DNA. D genes are given only for firm matches. The size of a clone is reported for some rows only, either as once, few or many, or as a class for expanded clones.

CDR3 length: 15; clone size: NA; D gene: NA; J gene: TRBJ1-1; V gene: TRBV9; CDR3 protein: CASSALGQGGTEAFF; CDR3 DNA: TGTGCCAGCAGCGCCCTGGGGCAGGGTGGCACTGAAGCTTTCTTT
CDR3 length: 16; clone size: NA; D gene: NA; J gene: TRBJ1-3; V gene: TRBV18; CDR3 protein: CASSPTQGNPGNTIYF; CDR3 DNA: TGTGCCAGCTCACCAACCCAGGGAAACCCTGGAAACACCATATATTTT
CDR3 length: 15; clone size: NA; D gene: NA; J gene: TRBJ2-5; V gene: TRBV18; CDR3 protein: CASSPTQGLGETQYF; CDR3 DNA: TGTGCCAGCTCACCAACGCAGGGGTTGGGGGAGACCCAGTACTTC
CDR3 length: 17; clone size: NA; D gene: NA; J gene: TRBJ2-3; V gene: TRBV13; CDR3 protein: CASSLPRSSDSTDTQYF; CDR3 DNA: TGTGCCAGCAGCTTACCTCGGAGTAGCGATAGCACAGATACGCAGTATTTT
CDR3 length: 17; clone size: once; D gene: NA; J gene: TRBJ2-1; V gene: TRBV11-2; CDR3 protein: CASSSTPGTYIIHEQFF; CDR3 DNA: TGTGCCAGCAGCTCAACCCCCGGGACATATATAATCCATGAGCAGTTCTTC
CDR3 length: 15; clone size: NA; D gene: TRBD2; J gene: TRBJ2-5; V gene: TRBV7-7; CDR3 protein: CASSLDPGGQETQYF; CDR3 DNA: TGTGCCAGCAGCTTAGACCCGGGGGGCCAAGAGACCCAGTACTTC
CDR3 length: 17; clone size: NA; D gene: TRBD1; J gene: TRBJ2-3; V gene: TRBV10-3; CDR3 protein: CAISESLTGGLTDTQYF; CDR3 DNA: TGTGCCATCAGTGAGTCTCTGACAGGGGGCCTCACAGATACGCAGTATTTT
CDR3 length: 15; clone size: NA; D gene: TRBD2; J gene: TRBJ2-2; V gene: TRBV19; CDR3 protein: CASSTSGGGTGELFF; CDR3 DNA: TGTGCCAGTAGTACTAGCGGGGGAGGCACCGGGGAGCTGTTTTTT
CDR3 length: 14; clone size: NA; D gene: TRBD1; J gene: TRBJ1-2; V gene: TRBV6-6; CDR3 protein: CASRSGTGTYGYTF; CDR3 DNA: TGTGCCAGCAGATCCGGGACAGGGACCTATGGCTACACCTTC
CDR3 length: 14; clone size: NA; D gene: NA; J gene: TRBJ2-1; V gene: TRBV11-3; CDR3 protein: CASSFRQPGDEQFF; CDR3 DNA: TGTGCCAGCAGCTTTCGACAGCCGGGCGATGAGCAGTTCTTC
CDR3 length: 14; clone size: NA; D gene: NA; J gene: TRBJ2-5; V gene: TRBV18; CDR3 protein: CASSPGTAQETQYF; CDR3 DNA: TGTGCCAGCTCACCAGGCACAGCCCAAGAGACCCAGTACTTC
CDR3 length: 15; clone size: NA; D gene: NA; J gene: TRBJ2-1; V gene: TRBV14; CDR3 protein: CASSQDPSSYNEQFF; CDR3 DNA: TGTGCCAGCAGCCAAGATCCGTCTAGCTACAATGAGCAGTTCTTC
CDR3 length: 15; clone size: NA; D gene: TRBD1; J gene: TRBJ2-2; V gene: TRBV24-1; CDR3 protein: CATSDLGAGGGELFF; CDR3 DNA: TGTGCCACCAGTGATTTAGGGGCAGGGGGCGGGGAGCTGTTTTTT
CDR3 length: 14; clone size: NA; D gene: NA; J gene: TRBJ1-5; V gene: TRBV7-2; CDR3 protein: CASSSTEGNQPQHF; CDR3 DNA: TGTGCCAGCAGCTCCACGGAGGGCAATCAGCCCCAGCATTTT
CDR3 length: 13; clone size: NA; D gene: NA; J gene: TRBJ2-1; V gene: TRBV12-3/TRBV12-4; CDR3 protein: CASSLVDSHEQFF; CDR3 DNA: TGTGCCAGCAGTTTGGTGGACAGTCATGAGCAGTTCTTC
CDR3 length: 15; clone size: NA; D gene: TRBD2; J gene: TRBJ2-1; V gene: TRBV6-2/TRBV6-3; CDR3 protein: CASSQGLAGGNEQFF; CDR3 DNA: TGTGCCAGCAGCCAGGGACTAGCGGGGGGCAATGAGCAGTTCTTC
CDR3 length: 13; clone size: NA; D gene: TRBD1; J gene: TRBJ2-7; V gene: TRBV6-5; CDR3 protein: CASSRTGGEEQYF; CDR3 DNA: TGTGCCAGCAGCCGGACAGGGGGAGAAGAGCAGTACTTC
CDR3 length: 13; clone size: NA; D gene: TRBD1; J gene: TRBJ2-1; V gene: TRBV7-2; CDR3 protein: CASSWDREREQFF; CDR3 DNA: TGTGCCAGCAGCTGGGACAGGGAGAGAGAGCAGTTCTTC
CDR3 length: 11; clone size: NA; D gene: NA; J gene: TRBJ2-7; V gene: TRBV27; CDR3 protein: CASSRTAEQYF; CDR3 DNA: TGTGCCAGCAGTAGGACAGCCGAGCAGTACTTC
CDR3 length: 18; clone size: NA; D gene: TRBD1; J gene: TRBJ1-5; V gene: TRBV19; CDR3 protein: CASSIGAGTGEAHQPQHF; CDR3 DNA: TGTGCCAGTAGTATTGGGGCCGGGACAGGGGAGGCCCATCAGCCCCAGCATTTT
CDR3 length: 16; clone size: NA; D gene: NA; J gene: TRBJ1-1; V gene: TRBV21-1; CDR3 protein: CASSEEGDKGKTEAFF; CDR3 DNA: TGTGCCAGCAGCGAAGAGGGGGATAAAGGGAAAACTGAAGCTTTCTTT
CDR3 length: 14; clone size: NA; D gene: NA; J gene: TRBJ2-5; V gene: TRBV6-2/TRBV6-3; CDR3 protein: CASGRGWIGETQYF; CDR3 DNA: TGTGCCAGCGGCCGCGGGTGGATTGGGGAGACCCAGTACTTC
CDR3 length: 13; clone size: few; D gene: NA; J gene: TRBJ1-6; V gene: TRBV7-2; CDR3 protein: CASSSLYNSPLHF; CDR3 DNA: TGTGCCAGCAGTTCACTCTATAATTCACCCCTCCACTTT
CDR3 length: 18; clone size: NA; D gene: TRBD2; J gene: TRBJ2-6; V gene: TRBV6-1; CDR3 protein: CASSAPGGMGSGANVLTF; CDR3 DNA: TGTGCCAGCAGTGCCCCGGGAGGGATGGGCTCTGGGGCCAACGTCCTGACTTTC
CDR3 length: 17; clone size: NA; D gene: TRBD1; J gene: TRBJ2-5; V gene: TRBV5-6; CDR3 protein: CASSSLTGTGGQETQYF; CDR3 DNA: TGTGCCAGCAGCTCGCTAACCGGGACAGGGGGACAAGAGACCCAGTACTTC
CDR3 length: 13; clone size: NA; D gene: TRBD1; J gene: TRBJ1-4; V gene: TRBV5-4; CDR3 protein: CAGYDRGNEKLFF; CDR3 DNA: TGTGCCGGATATGACAGGGGAAATGAAAAACTGTTTTTT
CDR3 length: 12; clone size: NA; D gene: NA; J gene: TRBJ2-7; V gene: TRBV19; CDR3 protein: CASSSTGHEQYF; CDR3 DNA: TGTGCCAGTAGCTCGACAGGACACGAGCAGTACTTC
CDR3 length: 17; clone size: NA; D gene: TRBD1; J gene: TRBJ1-6; V gene: TRBV5-6; CDR3 protein: CASSLGVGGQVNSPLHF; CDR3 DNA: TGTGCCAGCAGCTTGGGGGTGGGAGGACAGGTCAATTCACCCCTCCACTTT
CDR3 length: 15; clone size: NA; D gene: TRBD1; J gene: TRBJ2-1; V gene: TRBV9; CDR3 protein: CASSVEGQGLGEQFF; CDR3 DNA: TGTGCCAGCAGCGTAGAGGGACAGGGCCTAGGTGAGCAGTTCTTC
CDR3 length: 14; clone size: once; D gene: TRBD1; J gene: TRBJ2-3; V gene: TRBV10-3; CDR3 protein: CAINPGQGADTQYF; CDR3 DNA: TGTGCCATCAATCCGGGACAGGGGGCAGATACGCAGTATTTT
CDR3 length: 16; clone size: few; D gene: TRBD1; J gene: TRBJ2-3; V gene: TRBV7-9; CDR3 protein: CASRPDRVRGTDTQYF; CDR3 DNA: TGTGCCAGCAGACCAGACAGGGTTAGGGGCACAGATACGCAGTATTTT
CDR3 length: 14; clone size: NA; D gene: NA; J gene: TRBJ2-2; V gene: TRBV2; CDR3 protein: CASSEQWNTGELFF; CDR3 DNA: TGTGCCAGCAGTGAACAGTGGAACACCGGGGAGCTGTTTTTT
CDR3 length: 12; clone size: NA; D gene: NA; J gene: TRBJ2-7; V gene: TRBV28; CDR3 protein: CASSPKLLEQYF; CDR3 DNA: TGTGCCAGCAGCCCCAAACTCCTCGAGCAGTACTTC
CDR3 length: 17; clone size: NA; D gene: NA; J gene: TRBJ1-3; V gene: TRBV2; CDR3 protein: CASSVLGGAGFGNTIYF; CDR3 DNA: TGTGCCAGCAGTGTTTTGGGGGGGGCGGGATTTGGAAACACCATATATTTT
CDR3 length: 14; clone size: NA; D gene: NA; J gene: TRBJ1-2; V gene: TRBV28; CDR3 protein: CASSPDTHPYGYTF; CDR3 DNA: TGTGCCAGCAGTCCGGACACTCACCCCTATGGCTACACCTTC
CDR3 length: 13; clone size: once; D gene: NA; J gene: TRBJ1-1; V gene: TRBV2; CDR3 protein: CAGDPLGGTEAFF; CDR3 DNA: TGTGCCGGGGACCCGTTAGGGGGCACTGAAGCTTTCTTT
CDR3 length: 14; clone size: NA; D gene: TRBD2; J gene: TRBJ2-1; V gene: TRBV3-1/TRBV3-2; CDR3 protein: CASSQGAGGNEQFF; CDR3 DNA: TGTGCCAGCAGCCAAGGGGCGGGGGGGAATGAGCAGTTCTTC
CDR3 length: 16; clone size: NA; D gene: TRBD1; J gene: TRBJ1-4; V gene: TRBV11-2; CDR3 protein: CASSSNQGVAGEKLFF; CDR3 DNA: TGTGCCAGCAGCTCCAACCAGGGGGTGGCTGGTGAAAAACTGTTTTTT
CDR3 length: 14; clone size: NA; D gene: NA; J gene: TRBJ1-2; V gene: TRBV6-2/TRBV6-3; CDR3 protein: CASSHQQGLYGYTF; CDR3 DNA: TGTGCCAGCAGTCACCAACAGGGTCTCTATGGCTACACCTTC
CDR3 length: 12; clone size: NA; D gene: NA; J gene: TRBJ1-2; V gene: TRBV3-1/TRBV3-2; CDR3 protein: CASSRGQGGYTF; CDR3 DNA: TGTGCCAGCAGCCGAGGTCAGGGAGGCTACACCTTC
CDR3 length: 15; clone size: NA; D gene: NA; J gene: TRBJ1-4; V gene: TRBV2; CDR3 protein: CASSVSGEGYEKLFF; CDR3 DNA: TGTGCCAGCAGTGTTTCAGGGGAGGGATACGAAAAACTGTTTTTT
CDR3 length: 14; clone size: NA; D gene: NA; J gene: TRBJ1-1; V gene: TRBV9; CDR3 protein: CASSVSPIYTEAFF; CDR3 DNA: TGTGCCAGCAGCGTATCCCCAATTTACACTGAAGCTTTCTTT
CDR3 length: 17; clone size: NA; D gene: NA; J gene: TRBJ1-5; V gene: TRBV6-1; CDR3 protein: CASSEEGAPSLNQPQHF; CDR3 DNA: TGTGCCAGCAGTGAAGAAGGGGCACCGAGCCTCAATCAGCCCCAGCATTTT
CDR3 length: 15; clone size: NA; D gene: NA; J gene: TRBJ1-6; V gene: TRBV9; CDR3 protein: CASSVDGASTSPLHF; CDR3 DNA: TGTGCCAGCAGCGTAGATGGGGCTTCTACTTCACCCCTCCACTTT
CDR3 length: 15; clone size: NA; D gene: NA; J gene: TRBJ2-7; V gene: TRBV7-2; CDR3 protein: CASSLALGSGYEQYF; CDR3 DNA: TGTGCCAGCAGCTTAGCGCTAGGGTCGGGATACGAGCAGTACTTC
CDR3 length: 16; clone size: NA; D gene: TRBD1; J gene: TRBJ2-3; V gene: TRBV19; CDR3 protein: CASIDRGASSTDTQYF; CDR3 DNA: TGTGCCAGTATAGACAGGGGGGCTTCTAGCACAGATACGCAGTATTTT
CDR3 length: 16; clone size: NA; D gene: NA; J gene: TRBJ2-3; V gene: TRBV7-2; CDR3 protein: CASRTQPGDPTDTQYF; CDR3 DNA: TGTGCCAGCAGGACCCAGCCGGGGGACCCCACAGATACGCAGTATTTT